This T cell receptor (beta chain) was captured by sequencing in a study of blood T cell repertoires in COVID-19. Study in general: The United States, Italy and Spain were the sources of the acute and convalescent COVID-19 samples. From T cells, B-cell-depleted T cells, or PBMCs came the material, which was cDNA or gDNA.

Authors' data handling: Amplification with reference gene primers provided the estimates of nucleated cell counts. The protocol was immunoSEQ multiplex PCR, while the TCRdb copy is restricted to in-frame clones and leaves out a portion. The D gene and trimming were derived from the DNA, and the V and J assignments and clone size from that table. The sample has tens of thousands of clones, approximately 90% seen once. The CDR3 has 14 amino acids. The germline CDR1 and CDR2 sequences are SEHNR and FQNEAQ (reference sequence). V dropped 3 bases and J dropped 6 bases, with 12 bases sitting between them. The V call is TRBV7-9, the J call TRBJ1-5; D is undetermined. Input material: peripheral blood. This clonotype was obtained from a man aged 60-69 years with acute or convalescent COVID-19. DNA of the CDR3: TGTGCCAGCAGCTTTAGCGAGGGTTCTCAGCCCCAGCATTTT. It codes for CASSFSEGSQPQHF.